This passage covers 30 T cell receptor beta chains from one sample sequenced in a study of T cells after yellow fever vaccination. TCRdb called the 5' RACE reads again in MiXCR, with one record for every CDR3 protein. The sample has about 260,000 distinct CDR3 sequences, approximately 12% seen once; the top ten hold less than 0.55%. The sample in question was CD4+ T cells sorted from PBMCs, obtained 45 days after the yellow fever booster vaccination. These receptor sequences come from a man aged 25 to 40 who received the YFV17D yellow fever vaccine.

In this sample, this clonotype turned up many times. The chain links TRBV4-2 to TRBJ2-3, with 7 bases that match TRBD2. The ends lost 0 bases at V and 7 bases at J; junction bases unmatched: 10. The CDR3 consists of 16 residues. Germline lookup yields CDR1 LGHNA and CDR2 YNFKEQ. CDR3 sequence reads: CASSQDAGVEGNTQYF. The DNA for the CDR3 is TGTGCCAGCAGCCAAGATGCGGGAGTAGAGGGAAATACGCAGTATTTT.

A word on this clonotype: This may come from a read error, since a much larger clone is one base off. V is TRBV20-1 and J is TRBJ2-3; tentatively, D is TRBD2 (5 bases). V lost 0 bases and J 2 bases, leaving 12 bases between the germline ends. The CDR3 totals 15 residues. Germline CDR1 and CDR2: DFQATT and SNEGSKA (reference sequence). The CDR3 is CSARDLNGNTDTQYF. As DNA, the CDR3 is TGCAGTGCTAGAGACCTTAACGGGAACACAGATACGCAGTATTTT.

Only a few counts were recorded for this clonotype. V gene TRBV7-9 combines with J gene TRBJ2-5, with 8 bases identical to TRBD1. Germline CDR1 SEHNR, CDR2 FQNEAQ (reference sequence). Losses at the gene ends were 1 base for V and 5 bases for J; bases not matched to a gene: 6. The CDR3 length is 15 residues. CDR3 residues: CASSLGATGDETQYF. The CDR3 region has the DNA TGTGCCAGCAGCTTAGGGGCGACAGGGGACGAGACCCAGTACTTC.

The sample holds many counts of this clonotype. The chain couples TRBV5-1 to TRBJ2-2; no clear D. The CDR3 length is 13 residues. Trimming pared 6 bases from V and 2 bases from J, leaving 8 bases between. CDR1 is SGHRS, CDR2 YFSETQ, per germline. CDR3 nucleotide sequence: TGCGCCAGCACGGACGGAAACACCGGGGAGCTGTTTTTT. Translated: CASTDGNTGELFF.

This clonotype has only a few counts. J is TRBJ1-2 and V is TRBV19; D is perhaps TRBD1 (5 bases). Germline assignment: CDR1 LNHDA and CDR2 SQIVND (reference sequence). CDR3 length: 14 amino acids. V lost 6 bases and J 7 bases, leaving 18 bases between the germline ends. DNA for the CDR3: TGTGCCAGTAGCCAGGGAGGGGTCGGTGGTGGCTACACCTTC. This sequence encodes CASSQGGVGGGYTF.

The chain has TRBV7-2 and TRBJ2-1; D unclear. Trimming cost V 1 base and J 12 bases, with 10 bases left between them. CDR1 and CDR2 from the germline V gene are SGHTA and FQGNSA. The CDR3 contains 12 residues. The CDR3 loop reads CASSLVQQAQFF. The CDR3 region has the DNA TGTGCCAGCAGCTTAGTCCAGCAGGCGCAGTTCTTC.

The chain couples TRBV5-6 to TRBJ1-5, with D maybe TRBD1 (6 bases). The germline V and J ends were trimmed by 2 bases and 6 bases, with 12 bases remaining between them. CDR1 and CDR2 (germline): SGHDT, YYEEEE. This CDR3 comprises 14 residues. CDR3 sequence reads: CASSFRGGRQPQHF. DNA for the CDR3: TGTGCCAGCAGCTTCAGGGGCGGTCGTCAGCCCCAGCATTTT.

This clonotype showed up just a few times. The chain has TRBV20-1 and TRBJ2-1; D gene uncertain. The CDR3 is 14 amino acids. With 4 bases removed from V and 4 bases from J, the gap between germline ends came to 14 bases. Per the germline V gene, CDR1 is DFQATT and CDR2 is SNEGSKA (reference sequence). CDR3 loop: CSAISSELYNEQFF. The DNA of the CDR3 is TGCAGTGCTATCTCGAGCGAGTTGTACAATGAGCAGTTCTTC.

CDR3 nucleotides: TGTGCCAGCAGCCTCTCGGGACAGCTAATTTCACCCCTCCACTTT. Protein: CASSLSGQLISPLHF. This chain links TRBV6-1 with TRBJ1-6; TRBD1 aligns across 7 bases. The CDR3 spans 15 residues. Trimming took 6 bases from V and 9 from J; bases not matched to a gene: 11. The germline CDR1 and CDR2 sequences are MNHNS and SASEGT.

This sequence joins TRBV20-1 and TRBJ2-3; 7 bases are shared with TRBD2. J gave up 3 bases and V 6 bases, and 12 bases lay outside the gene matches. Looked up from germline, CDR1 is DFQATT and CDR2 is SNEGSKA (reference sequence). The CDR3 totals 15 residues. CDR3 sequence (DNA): TGCAGTGCCCTGGCTAGCGGAGGGAAGACAGATACGCAGTATTTT. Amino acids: CSALASGGKTDTQYF.

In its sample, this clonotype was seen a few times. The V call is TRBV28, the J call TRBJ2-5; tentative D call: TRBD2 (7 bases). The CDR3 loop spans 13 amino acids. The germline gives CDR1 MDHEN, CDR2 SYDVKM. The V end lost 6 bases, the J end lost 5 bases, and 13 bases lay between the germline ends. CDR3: CASRAGGRETQYF. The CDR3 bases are TGTGCCAGCAGAGCCGGGGGGCGGGAGACCCAGTACTTC.

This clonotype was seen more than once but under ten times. The CDR3 is CASSYGRGIDGELFF. CDR3 DNA: TGTGCCAGCAGTTACGGGAGGGGGATTGACGGGGAGCTGTTTTTT. This chain uses TRBV6-5 with TRBJ2-2; D is perhaps TRBD2 (7 bases). CDR1 and CDR2 (germline): MNHEY, SVGAGI. This CDR3 is built from 15 residues. Deletions cut 2 bases from V and 7 bases from J, with 14 bases between.

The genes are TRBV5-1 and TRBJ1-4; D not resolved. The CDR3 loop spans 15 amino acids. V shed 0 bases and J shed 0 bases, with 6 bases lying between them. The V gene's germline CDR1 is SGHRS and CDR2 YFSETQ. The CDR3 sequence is CASSLASATNEKLFF. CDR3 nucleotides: TGCGCCAGCAGCTTGGCCAGTGCAACTAATGAAAAACTGTTTTTT.

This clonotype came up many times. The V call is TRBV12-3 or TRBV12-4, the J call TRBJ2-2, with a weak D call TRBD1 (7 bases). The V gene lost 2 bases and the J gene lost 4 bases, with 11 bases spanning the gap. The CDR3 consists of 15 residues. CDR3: CASSLRQGGTGELFF. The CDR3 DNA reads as TGTGCCAGCAGTTTACGGCAGGGGGGCACCGGGGAGCTGTTTTTT.

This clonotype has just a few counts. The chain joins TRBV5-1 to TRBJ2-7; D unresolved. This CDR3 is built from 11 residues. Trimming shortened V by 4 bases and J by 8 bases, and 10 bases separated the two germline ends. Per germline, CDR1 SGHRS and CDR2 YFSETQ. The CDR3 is CASSPDQKQYF. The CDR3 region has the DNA TGCGCCAGCAGCCCGGACCAAAAGCAGTACTTC.

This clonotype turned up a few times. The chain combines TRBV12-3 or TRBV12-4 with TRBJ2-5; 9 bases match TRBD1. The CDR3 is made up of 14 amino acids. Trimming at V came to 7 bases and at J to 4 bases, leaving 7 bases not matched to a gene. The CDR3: CASTLRQGGETQYF. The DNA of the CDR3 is TGTGCCAGCACCCTCCGACAGGGGGGAGAGACCCAGTACTTC.

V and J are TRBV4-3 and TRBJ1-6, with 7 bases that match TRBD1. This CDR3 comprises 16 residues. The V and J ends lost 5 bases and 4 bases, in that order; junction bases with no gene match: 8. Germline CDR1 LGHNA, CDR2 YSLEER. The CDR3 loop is CASSELEGQYNSPLHF. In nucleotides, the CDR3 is TGCGCCAGCAGCGAACTAGAGGGACAGTATAATTCACCCCTCCACTTT.

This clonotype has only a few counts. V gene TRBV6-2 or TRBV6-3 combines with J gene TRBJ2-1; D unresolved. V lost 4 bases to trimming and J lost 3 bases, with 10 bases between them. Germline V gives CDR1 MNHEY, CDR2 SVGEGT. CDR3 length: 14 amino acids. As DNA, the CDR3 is TGTGCCAGCAGTTTCGACACCTTCTACAATGAGCAGTTCTTC. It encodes CASSFDTFYNEQFF.

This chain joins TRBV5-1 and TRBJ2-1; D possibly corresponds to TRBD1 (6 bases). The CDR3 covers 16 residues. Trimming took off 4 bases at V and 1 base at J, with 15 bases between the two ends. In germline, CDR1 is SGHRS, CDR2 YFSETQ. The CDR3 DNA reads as TGCGCCAGCAGCCTGTCCGGGACACCATCCTACAATGAGCAGTTCTTC. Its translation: CASSLSGTPSYNEQFF. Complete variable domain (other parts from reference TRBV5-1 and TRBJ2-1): KAGVTQTPRYLIKTRGQQVTLSCSPISGHRSVSWYQQTPGQGLQFLFEYFSETQRNKGNFPGRFSGRQFSNSRSEMNVSTLELGDSALYLCASSLSGTPSYNEQFFGPGTRLTVL.

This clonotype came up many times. The CDR3 sequence: CASSFRGSGRLSSYNEQFF. The DNA for the CDR3 is TGTGCCAGCAGTTTTAGGGGGAGTGGCCGTCTCAGCTCCTACAATGAGCAGTTCTTC. The chain uses TRBV12-3 or TRBV12-4 and TRBJ2-1, with a possible D match to TRBD1 (6 bases). The CDR3 is made up of 19 amino acids. Trimming shortened V by 3 bases and J by 0 bases, and 21 bases separated the two germline ends.

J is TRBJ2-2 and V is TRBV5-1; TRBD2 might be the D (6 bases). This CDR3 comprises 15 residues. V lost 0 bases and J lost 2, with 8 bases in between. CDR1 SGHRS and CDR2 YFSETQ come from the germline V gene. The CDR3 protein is CASSLGEVNTGELFF. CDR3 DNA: TGCGCCAGCAGCTTGGGGGAGGTCAACACCGGGGAGCTGTTTTTT.

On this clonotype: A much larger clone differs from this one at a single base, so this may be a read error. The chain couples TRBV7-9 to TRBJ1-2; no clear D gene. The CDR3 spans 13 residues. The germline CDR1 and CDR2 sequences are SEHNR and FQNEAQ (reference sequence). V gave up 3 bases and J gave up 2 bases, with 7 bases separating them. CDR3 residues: CASSFDGNYGYTF. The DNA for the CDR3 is TGTGCCAGCAGCTTTGACGGAAACTATGGCTACACCTTC. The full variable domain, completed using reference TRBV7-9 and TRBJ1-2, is DTGVSQNPRHKITKRGQNVTFRCDPISEHNRLYWYRQTLGQGPEFLTYFQNEAQLEKSRLLSDRFSAERPKGSFSTLEIQRTEQGDSAMYLCASSFDGNYGYTFGSGTRLTVV.

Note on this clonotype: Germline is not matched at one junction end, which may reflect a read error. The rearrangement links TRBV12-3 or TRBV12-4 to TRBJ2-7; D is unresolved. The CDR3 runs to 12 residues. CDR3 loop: CASSFLSQDMHF. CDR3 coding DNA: TGTGCCAGCAGTTTCCTGAGTCAGGATATGCACTTC.

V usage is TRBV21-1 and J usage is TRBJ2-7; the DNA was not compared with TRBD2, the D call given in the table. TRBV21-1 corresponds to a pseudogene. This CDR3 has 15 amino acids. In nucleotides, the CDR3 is TGTGCCAGCAGCAAGGGACTAGCGGACAGCTACGAGCAGTACTTC. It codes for CASSKGLADSYEQYF.

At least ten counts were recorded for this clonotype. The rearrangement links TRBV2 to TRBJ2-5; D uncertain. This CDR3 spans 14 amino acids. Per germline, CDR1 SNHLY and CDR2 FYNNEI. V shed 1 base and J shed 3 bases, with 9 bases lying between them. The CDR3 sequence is CASSEVVGKETQYF. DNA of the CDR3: TGTGCCAGCAGTGAAGTCGTGGGGAAAGAGACCCAGTACTTC.

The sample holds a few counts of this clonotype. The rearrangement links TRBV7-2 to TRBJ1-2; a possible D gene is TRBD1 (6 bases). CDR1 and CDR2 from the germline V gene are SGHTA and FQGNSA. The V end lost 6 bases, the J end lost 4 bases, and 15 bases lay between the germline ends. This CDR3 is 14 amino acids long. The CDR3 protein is CASRRAGEGYGYTF. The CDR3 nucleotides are TGTGCCAGCAGAAGGGCAGGGGAGGGCTATGGCTACACCTTC.

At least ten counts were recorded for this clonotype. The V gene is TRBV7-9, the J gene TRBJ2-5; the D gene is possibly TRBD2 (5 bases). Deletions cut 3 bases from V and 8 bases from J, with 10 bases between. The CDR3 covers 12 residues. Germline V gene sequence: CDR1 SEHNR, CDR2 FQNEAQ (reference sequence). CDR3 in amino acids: CASSLTGDTQYF. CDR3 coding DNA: TGTGCCAGCAGCTTGACCGGGGATACCCAGTACTTC. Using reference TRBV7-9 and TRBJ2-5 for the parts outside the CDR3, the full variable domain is DTGVSQNPRHKITKRGQNVTFRCDPISEHNRLYWYRQTLGQGPEFLTYFQNEAQLEKSRLLSDRFSAERPKGSFSTLEIQRTEQGDSAMYLCASSLTGDTQYFGPGTRLLVL.

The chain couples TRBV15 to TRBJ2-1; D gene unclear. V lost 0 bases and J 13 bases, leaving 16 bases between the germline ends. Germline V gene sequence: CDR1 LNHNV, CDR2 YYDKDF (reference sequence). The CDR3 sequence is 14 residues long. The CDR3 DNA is TGTGCCACCAGCAGAGATGGGCCTAGTGTTGACCAGTTCTTC. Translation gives CATSRDGPSVDQFF.

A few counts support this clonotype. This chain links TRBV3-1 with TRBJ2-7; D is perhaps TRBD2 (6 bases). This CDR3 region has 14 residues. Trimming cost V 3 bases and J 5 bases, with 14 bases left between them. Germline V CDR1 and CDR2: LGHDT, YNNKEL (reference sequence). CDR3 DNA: TGTGCCAGCAGCCATCGCGGGACCGCCCACGAGCAGTACTTC. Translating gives CASSHRGTAHEQYF.

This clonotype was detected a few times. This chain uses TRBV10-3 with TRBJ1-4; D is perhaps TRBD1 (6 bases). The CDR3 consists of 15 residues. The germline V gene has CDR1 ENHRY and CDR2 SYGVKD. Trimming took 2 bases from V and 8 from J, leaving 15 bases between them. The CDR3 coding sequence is TGTGCCATCAGTGAGCTACAGGGACCGGGGGAAAAACTGTTTTTT. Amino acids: CAISELQGPGEKLFF.